The present entry profiles one TCR beta chain with its context. The read is 3 residues too short to cover the CDR3 end, so that end is filled in from the germline J gene. The data were taken from a study of T cells in women clearing cervical HPV infection. Average input was roughly 1,200 ng genomic DNA for immunoSEQ TCR beta CDR3 amplification. Assay used: immunoSEQ multiplex PCR; TCRdb lists only in-frame clones, some missing. In all, the sample yields 7,500 to 10,000 clones. V was pared by 3 bases and J by 4 bases, with 15 bases between. The CDR3 contains 15 residues. Germline loops: CDR1 SQVTM, CDR2 ANQGSEA.

The rearrangement links TRBV29-1 to TRBJ2-2, with D perhaps matching TRBD2 (6 bases). The sequence was collected from a woman aged 18-70 years with a cervical HPV16 infection that either progressed to CIN3+ or cleared (not recorded which). Sequenced material: blood buffy coat. CDR3 bases read: TGCAGCGTTGATCGGCAGGGAGGTAGCACCGGGGAG. Translating it yields CSVDRQGGSTGE. The entire CDR3 protein reads CSVDRQGGSTGELFF.